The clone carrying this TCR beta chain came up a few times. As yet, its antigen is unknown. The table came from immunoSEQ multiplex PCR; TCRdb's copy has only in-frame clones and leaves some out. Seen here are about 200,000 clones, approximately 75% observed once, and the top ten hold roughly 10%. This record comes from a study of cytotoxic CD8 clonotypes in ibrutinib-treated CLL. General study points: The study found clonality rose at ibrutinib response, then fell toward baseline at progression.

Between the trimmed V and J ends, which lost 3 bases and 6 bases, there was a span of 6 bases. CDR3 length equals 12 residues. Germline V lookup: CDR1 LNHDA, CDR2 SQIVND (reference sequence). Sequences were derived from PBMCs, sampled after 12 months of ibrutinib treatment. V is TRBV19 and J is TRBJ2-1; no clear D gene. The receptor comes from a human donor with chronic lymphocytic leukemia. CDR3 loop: CASSIPGNEQFF. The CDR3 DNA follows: TGTGCCAGTAGTATTCCTGGCAATGAGCAGTTCTTC.